This T cell receptor (beta chain) was captured in a study of CD8 T cell repertoires and HIV-1 epitope variants. This CDR3 has 15 residues. Trimming shortened V by 0 bases and J by 5 bases, and 13 bases separated the two germline ends. Germline lookup yields CDR1 SGDLS and CDR2 YYNGEE. As concerns this clone: Its target is unknown.

Data came from immunoSEQ multiplex PCR; TCRdb stores just in-frame clones and leaves some out. The sample comprises approximately 5,300 clones, 55% to 70% of which are singletons, and 35% to 45% rests with the top ten. The source of this sequence is a male donor with HIV. The chain couples TRBV9 to TRBJ2-3; D is tentatively TRBD1 or TRBD2 (5 bases each). The sequencing input was cultured CD8+ T cells derived from PBMCs. CDR3 amino acids: CASSVGDGAGDTQYF. In nucleotides, the CDR3 is TGTGCCAGCAGCGTAGGGGACGGGGCTGGAGATACGCAGTATTTT. The whole variable domain, remainder taken from reference TRBV9 and TRBJ2-3, is DSGVTQTPKHLITATGQRVTLRCSPRSGDLSVYWYQQSLDQGLQFLIQYYNGEERAKGNILERFSAQQFPDLHSELNLSSLELGDSALYFCASSVGDGAGDTQYFGPGTRLTVL.